The next 27 T cell receptor beta chains were all read from a single sample in a study of post-analysis software for immune sequencing data. Study-level findings and limits: TRBV segments more frequent in patients than in controls numbered several and included TRBV5-6, TRBV5-1 and TRBV20-1.

Antigen specificity for these receptors is unknown. Prepared TCR beta cDNA libraries contained unique molecular identifiers. MiXCR, applied by TCRdb to the PCR reads, yields one record per CDR3 protein. The profile covers 700,000 to 900,000 distinct CDR3 sequences, with around 42% appearing a single time and 4.9% taken by the ten largest. The sample consisted of blood. The source is a girl aged 5-17 years with multiple sclerosis.

The V call is TRBV7-6, the J call TRBJ2-1; 10 positions match TRBD2. The end of the DNA fits TRBJ2-7 better, so the J call may be wrong. This CDR3 is built from 18 residues. Per the germline V gene, CDR1 is SGHVS and CDR2 is FNYEAQ. The CDR3: CASSFSPLTSGENNEQYF. CDR3 nucleotides: TGTGCCAGCAGCTTTTCCCCCCTTACTAGCGGGGAAAACAATGAGCAGTACTTC.

The chain is built from TRBV4-1 and TRBJ2-5, with a tentative D call TRBD2 (6 bases). The V gene lost 1 base and the J gene lost 3 bases, with 9 bases spanning the gap. CDR1 and CDR2 from the germline V gene are MGHRA and YSYEKL. The CDR3 length is 14 residues. This CDR3 reads CASSQVQREETQYF. Here the CDR3 DNA reads TGCGCCAGCAGCCAAGTTCAGCGGGAAGAGACCCAGTACTTC.

The chain carries TRBV20-1 and TRBJ2-7, with D unresolved. Between the trimmed V and J ends, which lost 0 bases and 3 bases, there was a span of 18 bases. The CDR3 is 16 residues long. Per germline, CDR1 DFQATT and CDR2 SNEGSKA (reference sequence). CDR3 residues: CSARDQETVLIYEQYF. The CDR3, as DNA: TGCAGTGCTAGAGATCAGGAGACTGTCCTCATCTACGAGCAGTACTTC.

This clonotype was observed a handful of times. The chain links TRBV20-1 to TRBJ2-4, with D perhaps TRBD1 or TRBD2 (5 bases each). The end of the DNA is better explained by TRBJ2-7, so the J call may be wrong. The CDR3 has 12 amino acids. Germline CDR1 reads DFQATT; CDR2 reads SNEGSKA (reference sequence). The CDR3 here is CSASGTDYEQYF. CDR3 sequence (DNA): TGCAGTGCTAGCGGGACCGATTACGAGCAGTACTTC.

A few counts support this clonotype. The rearrangement links TRBV20-1 to TRBJ1-6; TRBD1 agrees at 8 bases. Per germline, CDR1 DFQATT and CDR2 SNEGSKA (reference sequence). V gave up 8 bases and J gave up 10 bases; unmatched junction bases: 7. The CDR3 loop spans 12 amino acids. For the CDR3, the DNA is TGCAGTACGCAGGGGGCATCGTCACCCCTCCACTTT. Residues: CSTQGASSPLHF.

The chain couples TRBV3-1 to TRBJ2-7; perhaps TRBD2 as D (6 bases). Germline loops: CDR1 LGHDT, CDR2 YNNKEL (reference sequence). The V gene lost 1 base and the J gene lost 0 bases, with 13 bases spanning the gap. The length of the CDR3 is 16 residues. CDR3 coding DNA: TGTGCCAGCAGCCAAGGAGTCTACGGGAGCTCCTACGAGCAGTACTTC. Translation: CASSQGVYGSSYEQYF.

This clonotype has only a few counts. The rearrangement uses TRBV27 and TRBJ2-4; 11 bases are a match to TRBD2. Near its end, the DNA agrees better with TRBJ2-7, so the J call may be wrong. Germline loops: CDR1 MNHEY, CDR2 SMNVEV (reference sequence). This CDR3 has 14 amino acids. The CDR3 nucleotides are TGTGCCAGCACCACACTAGCGGGAGAGATCGAGCAGTACTTC. The encoded protein is CASTTLAGEIEQYF.

The chain uses TRBV20-1 and TRBJ2-7; D might be TRBD1 (6 bases). The germline V gene encodes CDR1 DFQATT and CDR2 SNEGSKA (reference sequence). The ends were cut back, 1 base at V and 7 bases at J, with 17 bases in the middle. CDR3 length: 14 residues. In DNA, the CDR3 is TGCAGTGCTAGAGGGGGCCAGGGGCTCATGGAGCAGTACTTC. Translated, it gives CSARGGQGLMEQYF.

V and J are TRBV5-1 and TRBJ2-7, with D maybe TRBD1 (6 bases). The CDR3 length is 14 residues. Between the trimmed V and J ends, which lost 6 bases and 0 bases, there was a span of 13 bases. The germline CDR1 and CDR2 sequences are SGHRS and YFSETQ. The CDR3 here is CASMQRQDSYEQYF. In nucleotides, the CDR3 is TGCGCCAGCATGCAACGACAGGACTCCTACGAGCAGTACTTC. Full variable domain (missing parts from reference TRBV5-1 and TRBJ2-7): KAGVTQTPRYLIKTRGQQVTLSCSPISGHRSVSWYQQTPGQGLQFLFEYFSETQRNKGNFPGRFSGRQFSNSRSEMNVSTLELGDSALYLCASMQRQDSYEQYFGPGTRLTVT.

The chain links TRBV28 to TRBJ1-5, with 9 bases matching TRBD1. CDR1 is MDHEN and CDR2 is SYDVKM in the germline V gene. This CDR3 has 17 residues. The trim removed 7 bases at V and 4 bases at J, leaving 14 bases unmatched. The CDR3 region is CASKPRGTGSLNQPQHF. CDR3 DNA sequence: TGTGCCAGCAAGCCCCGCGGGACAGGGTCGTTAAATCAGCCCCAGCATTTT.

V gene TRBV6-1 combines with J gene TRBJ2-3; tentatively, D is TRBD2 (5 bases). The V gene's germline CDR1 is MNHNS and CDR2 SASEGT. There are 13 residues in the CDR3. Trimming removed 9 bases from V and 6 bases from J, with 16 bases in between. Here the CDR3 reads CASSTTGADTQYF. The DNA for the CDR3 is TGTGCCAGTTCGACTACGGGCGCGGATACGCAGTATTTT.

The chain employs TRBV5-1 and TRBJ2-7; D unclear. V was clipped by 0 bases and J by 2 bases, with 9 bases between them. The V gene's germline CDR1 is SGHRS and CDR2 YFSETQ. The CDR3 loop spans 14 amino acids. The CDR3 sequence is CASSLDQATYEQYF. CDR3 sequence (DNA): TGCGCCAGCAGCTTGGACCAGGCGACCTACGAGCAGTACTTC.

This sequence joins TRBV11-2 and TRBJ2-7; D remains ambiguous. The CDR3 extends over 16 amino acids. Trimming cost V 1 base and J 2 bases, with 15 bases left between them. In germline, CDR1 is SGHAT, CDR2 FQNNGV. This CDR3 is CASSLGPRSPPYEQYF. The DNA of the CDR3 is TGTGCCAGCAGCTTAGGTCCTAGGTCACCTCCCTACGAGCAGTACTTC.

This sequence joins TRBV9 and TRBJ1-2; weak D call: TRBD1 (5 bases). The CDR3 covers 15 residues. CDR1 and CDR2 from the germline V gene are SGDLS and YYNGEE. V gave up 2 bases and J gave up 1 base, with 12 bases separating them. The CDR3 sequence is CASSVSDRGNYGYTF. The DNA of the CDR3 is TGTGCCAGCAGCGTGTCCGACAGAGGTAACTATGGCTACACCTTC.

This clonotype has a handful of counts. V usage is TRBV7-9 and J usage is TRBJ2-1; a weak D match, TRBD2 (6 bases). Germline V gene data show CDR1 as SEHNR and CDR2 as FQNEAQ (reference sequence). V lost 2 bases to trimming and J lost 8 bases, with 28 bases between them. This CDR3 contains 19 residues. This CDR3 reads CASSLSVYYGRNHSDEQFF. CDR3 nucleotide sequence: TGTGCCAGCAGCTTATCGGTATACTACGGGAGAAACCACTCCGATGAGCAGTTCTTC.

The chain couples TRBV6-5 to TRBJ2-2; D is unresolved. The CDR3 length is 13 residues. From germline, CDR1 is MNHEY and CDR2 SVGAGI. The ends were cut back, 3 bases at V and 4 bases at J, with 6 bases in the middle. CDR3 coding DNA: TGTGCCAGCAGTTATCACGCCACCGGGGAGCTGTTTTTT. This codes for CASSYHATGELFF.

V is TRBV6-5 and J is TRBJ1-1; D gene unclear. The V end lost 6 bases, the J end lost 10 bases, and 21 bases lay between the germline ends. The CDR3 spans 14 residues. The germline V gene has CDR1 MNHEY and CDR2 SVGAGI. The CDR3 nucleotides read TGTGCCAGCAGCCCACGCCTGATGAGGCGCGGAGCTTTCTTT. Protein product: CASSPRLMRRGAFF.

The rearrangement joins TRBV13 to TRBJ2-1, with D perhaps TRBD2 (6 bases). V was pared by 5 bases and J by 0 bases, with 17 bases between. The CDR3 spans 17 residues. Germline values: CDR1 PRHDT, CDR2 FYEKMQ (reference sequence). The CDR3 DNA reads as TGTGCCAGCAGCGCATCGGGACTGGCAAGCTCCTACAATGAGCAGTTCTTC. Translated: CASSASGLASSYNEQFF.

The CDR3 DNA follows: TGCAGTGCTAGAGCTTCCCGGGACAGGGGGCCGTACGAGCAGTACTTC. Protein: CSARASRDRGPYEQYF. The rearrangement uses TRBV20-1 and TRBJ2-7; TRBD1 matches 12 bases. Trimming removed 1 base from V and 4 bases from J; junction bases left unmatched: 8. CDR3 length: 16 residues. The germline CDR1 and CDR2 sequences are DFQATT and SNEGSKA (reference sequence).

A few counts support this clonotype. The chain employs TRBV3-1 and TRBJ1-2, with D possibly matching TRBD1 (5 bases). Germline V gene sequence: CDR1 LGHDT, CDR2 YNNKEL (reference sequence). The CDR3 covers 16 residues. Trimming removed 0 bases at V and 4 bases at J, with 15 bases between. The CDR3: CASSQEGTKPSYGYTF. The CDR3 coding sequence is TGTGCCAGCAGCCAAGAAGGGACCAAACCCAGCTATGGCTACACCTTC.

This clonotype was detected a few times. The chain combines TRBV20-1 with TRBJ2-1, with D perhaps being TRBD1 or TRBD2 (5 bases each). This CDR3 comprises 14 residues. The germline CDR1 and CDR2 sequences are DFQATT and SNEGSKA (reference sequence). V lost 2 bases, J lost 10 bases, and 18 bases lay in between. CDR3 nucleotide sequence: TGCAGTGCTAGACCCCGAGGGACCCCCTACGAGCAGTTCTTC. The encoded protein is CSARPRGTPYEQFF.

The chain recombines TRBV29-1 with TRBJ2-5; D may correspond to TRBD1 or TRBD2 (6 bases each). V was pared by 8 bases and J by 0 bases, with 13 bases between. CDR3 size: 13 residues. The germline V gene has CDR1 SQVTM and CDR2 ANQGSEA. In DNA form, the CDR3 reads TGCAGCACCCAAGGGGGGTACCAAGAGACCCAGTACTTC. Its translation: CSTQGGYQETQYF.

J is TRBJ2-1 and V is TRBV4-1; D not certain. CDR3 length: 15 amino acids. The germline gives CDR1 MGHRA, CDR2 YSYEKL. V was trimmed by 1 base and J by 1 base, leaving 8 bases between them. CDR3 in amino acids: CASSQVTESYNEQFF. The CDR3 DNA is TGCGCCAGCAGCCAAGTAACGGAGTCCTACAATGAGCAGTTCTTC.

The chain has TRBV20-1 and TRBJ1-1; D is unclear. V was shortened by 3 bases and J by 1 base, with 12 bases between the two germline ends. This CDR3 has 14 amino acids. Germline values: CDR1 DFQATT, CDR2 SNEGSKA (reference sequence). DNA for the CDR3: TGCAGTGCTAGTCGGGTATGGGAGAACACTGAAGCTTTCTTT. It encodes CSASRVWENTEAFF.

The chain combines TRBV20-1 with TRBJ2-1, with 10 bases identical to TRBD2. Trimming removed 3 bases from V and 1 base from J; junction bases left unmatched: 9. The CDR3 totals 17 residues. CDR1 and CDR2 (germline): DFQATT, SNEGSKA (reference sequence). CDR3 bases: TGCAGTGCTAGGGCGGCTAGCGGGAGATTTTCCTACAATGAGCAGTTCTTC. This encodes CSARAASGRFSYNEQFF.

This clonotype was seen only a few times. This may come from a read error, since a much larger clone is one base off. The V and J genes are TRBV7-6 and TRBJ2-7; maybe TRBD2 (6 bases). Germline V lookup: CDR1 SGHVS, CDR2 FNYEAQ. Trimming cost V 3 bases and J 7 bases, with 19 bases left between them. The CDR3 covers 15 residues. CDR3 protein: CASSLLAGSFDEQYF. The DNA for the CDR3 is TGTGCCAGCAGCTTGCTGGCGGGGAGCTTCGATGAGCAGTACTTC.

The chain employs TRBV6-1 and TRBJ2-4; 8 nucleotides match TRBD1. After removal of 6 bases from V and 1 base from J, the junction contained 11 bases not matched to a gene. Germline V gene sequence: CDR1 MNHNS, CDR2 SASEGT. CDR3 size: 17 residues. In DNA, the CDR3 is TGTGCCAGCAGGGGAGACAGGGGTGTTCGGGCCAAAAACATTCAGTACTTC. Protein: CASRGDRGVRAKNIQYF.